Only a few counts were recorded for the clone carrying this TCR beta chain. Amplification of TCR beta CDR3 regions was performed using RNA transcripts as template. The HTBI primer set was used in a first-round RT-PCR of the TCR CDR3. Via MiXCR, TCRdb re-called the multiplex PCR reads, giving one row per CDR3 protein. The table shows 450,000 to 500,000 distinct CDR3 sequences, with 20% to 25% occurring only once. Exclusions: uncontrolled infection, other autoimmune disease, pregnancy, lactation. The entry originates in a study of T cells in Graves' hyperthyroidism and ophthalmopathy. V was clipped by 2 bases and J by 1 base, with 10 bases between them. The CDR3 runs 15 residues. CDR1 is MNHNS and CDR2 is SASEGT in the germline V gene.

The TCR originated in a woman aged 70-85 years with Graves' ophthalmopathy. Sequencing used blood. The chain has TRBV6-1 and TRBJ2-3; possibly TRBD1 for D (5 bases). For the CDR3, the DNA is TGTGCCAGCAGTGAACCCGGCAGGGGCACAGATACGCAGTATTTT. Its translation: CASSEPGRGTDTQYF.